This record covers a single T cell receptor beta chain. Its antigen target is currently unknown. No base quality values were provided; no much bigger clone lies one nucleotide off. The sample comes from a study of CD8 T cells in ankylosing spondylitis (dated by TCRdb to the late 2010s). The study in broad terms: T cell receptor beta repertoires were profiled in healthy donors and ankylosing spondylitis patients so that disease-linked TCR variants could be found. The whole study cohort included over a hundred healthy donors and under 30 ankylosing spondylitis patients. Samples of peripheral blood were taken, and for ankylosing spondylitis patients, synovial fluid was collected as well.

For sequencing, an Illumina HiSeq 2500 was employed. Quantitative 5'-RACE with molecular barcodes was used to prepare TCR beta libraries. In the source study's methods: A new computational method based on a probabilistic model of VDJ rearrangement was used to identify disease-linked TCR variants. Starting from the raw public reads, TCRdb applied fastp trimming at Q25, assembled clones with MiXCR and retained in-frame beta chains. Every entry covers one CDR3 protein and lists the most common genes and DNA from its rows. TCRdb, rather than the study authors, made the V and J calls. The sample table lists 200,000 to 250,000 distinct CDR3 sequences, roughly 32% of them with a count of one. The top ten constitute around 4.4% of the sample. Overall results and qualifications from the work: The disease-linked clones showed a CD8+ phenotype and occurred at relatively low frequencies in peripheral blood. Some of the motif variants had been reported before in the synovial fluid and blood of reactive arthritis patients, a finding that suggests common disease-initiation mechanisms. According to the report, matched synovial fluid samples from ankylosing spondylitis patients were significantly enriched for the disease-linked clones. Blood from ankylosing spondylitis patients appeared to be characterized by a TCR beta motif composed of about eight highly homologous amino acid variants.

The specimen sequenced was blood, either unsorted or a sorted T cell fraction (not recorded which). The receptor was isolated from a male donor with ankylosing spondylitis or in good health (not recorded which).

The DNA is as follows: TGTGCCAGCAGTAAATGGACAGAAGAGACCCAGTACTTC. It specifies CASSKWTEETQYF. The rearrangement joined TRBV6-2 or TRBV6-3 to TRBJ2-5, with a weak D call of TRBD1 (6 bases match). Relative to germline, V is 5 bases shorter and J is 3 bases shorter, with 10 bases between their ends. The CDR3 runs 13 residues from the cysteine to the phenylalanine. The entry retains the CDR3 DNA only, 39 bases that are in frame from base 1. CDR1 and CDR2 are read off the germline V gene as MNHEY and SVGEGT.